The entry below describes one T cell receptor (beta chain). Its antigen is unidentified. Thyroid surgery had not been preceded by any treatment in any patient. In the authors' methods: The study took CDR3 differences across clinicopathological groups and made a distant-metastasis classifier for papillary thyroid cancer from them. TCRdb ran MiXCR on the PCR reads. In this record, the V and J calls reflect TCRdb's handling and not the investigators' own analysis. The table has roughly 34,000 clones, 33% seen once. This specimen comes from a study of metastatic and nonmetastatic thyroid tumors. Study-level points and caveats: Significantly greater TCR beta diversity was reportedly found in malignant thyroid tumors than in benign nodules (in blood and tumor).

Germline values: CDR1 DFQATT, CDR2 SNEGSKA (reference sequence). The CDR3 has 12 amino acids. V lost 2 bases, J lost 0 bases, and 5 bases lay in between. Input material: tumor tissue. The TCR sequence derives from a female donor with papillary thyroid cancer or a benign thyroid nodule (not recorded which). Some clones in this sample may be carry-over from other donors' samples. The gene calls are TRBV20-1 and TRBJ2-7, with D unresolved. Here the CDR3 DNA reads TGCAGTGCTAGACGTAACTCCTACGAGCAGTACTTC. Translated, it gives CSARRNSYEQYF.